The 31 T cell receptor beta chains below come from one sample, sequenced in a study of cytomegalovirus exposure and HLA in healthy donors listed by TCRdb under 2017. Libraries were built with the immunoSEQ multiplex PCR assay. A mixture of 60 forward primers for TCR Vbeta segments and 13 reverse primers for TCR Jbeta segments was used in the multiplex PCR. Here the immuneACCESS table is served through TCRdb, limited to in-frame sequences with V and J called. Missing clones are a known gap in these copies; in checked studies unresolved V genes cover under half, and the rest lacks a known reason. The sample data list about 160,000 clones, and 80% of these were observed just once. The ten biggest clones cover 8.5% to 10% of the sample. The sample consisted of PBMCs. Receptor source: a man between 18 and 35 years old in good health and CMV-seropositive.

There are a few counts of this clone. The V call is TRBV15, the J call TRBJ2-3; 8 bases match TRBD2. With 0 bases clipped from V and 2 bases from J, the junction kept 4 bases outside the gene matches. The germline gives CDR1 LNHNV, CDR2 YYDKDF (reference sequence). The CDR3 totals 16 residues. CDR3: CATSRDILAVTDTQYF. CDR3 sequence (DNA): TGTGCCACCAGCAGAGACATACTAGCGGTCACAGATACGCAGTATTTT.

The CDR3 region is CSVSGWEEAFF. In DNA, the CDR3 is TGCAGCGTTTCAGGCTGGGAGGAAGCTTTCTTT. The genes are TRBV29-1 and TRBJ1-1; no clear D gene. Deletions cut 5 bases from V and 8 bases from J, with 12 bases between. In germline, CDR1 is SQVTM, CDR2 ANQGSEA. This CDR3 is built from 11 residues.

This clone was counted a few times. The chain combines TRBV7-9 with TRBJ1-1; possible D gene TRBD1, 6 bases. CDR1 SEHNR and CDR2 FQNEAQ come from the germline V gene (reference sequence). Trimming left V 4 bases short and J 1 base short, with 13 bases between. This CDR3 comprises 15 residues. The CDR3 region has the DNA TGTGCCAGCAGCTCTCCTGACAGGCCGAACACTGAAGCTTTCTTT. Residues: CASSSPDRPNTEAFF.

The V call is TRBV29-1, the J call TRBJ2-1, with D perhaps TRBD2 (6 bases). The CDR3 totals 10 residues. Trimming cost V 4 bases and J 10 bases, with 8 bases left between them. CDR1 and CDR2 (germline): SQVTM, ANQGSEA. The CDR3 loop is CSVVSGEQFF. CDR3 in DNA: TGCAGCGTTGTTAGCGGAGAGCAGTTCTTC.

This chain connects TRBV2 to TRBJ1-4; D is unclear. This CDR3 contains 17 residues. With 6 bases removed from V and 0 bases from J, the gap between germline ends came to 17 bases. Per the germline V gene, CDR1 is SNHLY and CDR2 is FYNNEI. The CDR3 region is CASSPHGLHSTNEKLFF. CDR3 DNA: TGTGCCAGCAGCCCCCACGGACTCCATTCAACTAATGAAAAACTGTTTTTT.

V usage is TRBV9 and J usage is TRBJ2-1, with a possible D match to TRBD2 (5 bases). V was cut by 0 bases and J by 3 bases, with 10 bases left in between. The CDR3 is 15 amino acids. From germline, CDR1 is SGDLS and CDR2 YYNGEE. CDR3 protein: CASSVDEGNYNEQFF. DNA for the CDR3: TGTGCCAGCAGCGTAGACGAGGGTAACTACAATGAGCAGTTCTTC.

The V gene is TRBV15, the J gene TRBJ1-2, with unresolved D. The V and J ends lost 0 bases and 5 bases respectively, with 7 bases between them. This CDR3 spans 13 amino acids. Germline loops: CDR1 LNHNV, CDR2 YYDKDF (reference sequence). The CDR3 DNA is TGTGCCACCAGCAGAGATCGGAGTTATGGCTACACCTTC. Its translation is CATSRDRSYGYTF.

Only one count was recorded for this clone. The chain links TRBV9 to TRBJ1-1; the match to TRBD1 covers 10 bases. The length of the CDR3 is 14 residues. Looked up from germline, CDR1 is SGDLS and CDR2 is YYNGEE. J was trimmed by 6 bases and V by 0 bases; bases with no gene match: 2. The CDR3 loop is CASSVGGQGPEAFF. CDR3 sequence (DNA): TGTGCCAGCAGCGTAGGGGGACAGGGGCCTGAAGCTTTCTTT.

The chain links TRBV6-4 to TRBJ2-1, with D possibly being TRBD1 (6 bases). The V end lost 6 bases, the J end lost 8 bases, and 17 bases lay between the germline ends. This CDR3 has 14 amino acids. Germline CDR1 and CDR2: MRHNA and SNTAGT. The CDR3 spells CASSPGPEGDEQFF. The CDR3 coding sequence is TGTGCCAGCAGCCCCGGTCCTGAGGGGGATGAGCAGTTCTTC.

The gene calls are TRBV7-9 and TRBJ1-5, with TRBD1 as a possible D gene (6 bases). The CDR3 contains 15 residues. Trimming pared 10 bases from V and 0 bases from J, leaving 16 bases between. Germline V gene sequence: CDR1 SEHNR, CDR2 FQNEAQ (reference sequence). The CDR3 reads CATEIYRDSNQPQHF. The CDR3 DNA follows: TGTGCCACCGAGATCTACAGGGATAGCAATCAGCCCCAGCATTTT.

This clone has a single count. This chain links TRBV30 with TRBJ1-6; 8 bases fit TRBD1. The CDR3 covers 14 residues. The germline gives CDR1 GTSNPN, CDR2 SVGIG (reference sequence). Germline trimming cut 1 base from V and 10 bases from J; bases unmatched to any gene: 6. CDR3 nucleotide sequence: TGTGCCTGGAGTGGAGGACAGGGCGGCTCACCCCTCCACTTT. As protein: CAWSGGQGGSPLHF.

This clone was counted once. The chain is built from TRBV4-1 and TRBJ2-1, with a possible D match to TRBD2 (6 bases). The CDR3 has 16 residues. CDR1 and CDR2 (germline): MGHRA, YSYEKL. Trimming stripped 2 bases from V and 2 bases from J, with 13 bases between. The CDR3, as DNA: TGCGCCAGCAGCCAAAAGGGACGGGAGACCTACAATGAGCAGTTCTTC. This sequence encodes CASSQKGRETYNEQFF.

The gene calls are TRBV25-1 and TRBJ2-7; the D is unclear. This CDR3 has 12 residues. V lost 5 bases and J lost 3, with 8 bases in between. Per the germline V gene, CDR1 is MGHDK and CDR2 is SYGVNS. CDR3 loop: CASSRANYEQYF. As DNA, the CDR3 is TGTGCCAGCAGTAGAGCAAACTACGAGCAGTACTTC.

This clone was counted between two and nine times. The rearrangement uses TRBV27 and TRBJ1-5; unclear D gene. With 1 base removed from V and 2 bases from J, the gap between germline ends came to 18 bases. The CDR3 contains 18 residues. Germline lookup yields CDR1 MNHEY and CDR2 SMNVEV (reference sequence). In DNA form, the CDR3 reads TGTGCCAGCAGTTTATGGGCCAGCGGGGAAAGGGGCAATCAGCCCCAGCATTTT. Translated: CASSLWASGERGNQPQHF.

The chain has TRBV10-3 and TRBJ2-7, with D tentatively TRBD1 (5 bases). This CDR3 is 13 amino acids long. With 0 bases removed from V and 6 bases from J, the gap between germline ends came to 9 bases. Germline CDR1 ENHRY, CDR2 SYGVKD. CDR3 amino acids: CAISESMGLEQYF. The DNA for the CDR3 is TGTGCCATCAGTGAGTCGATGGGGCTCGAGCAGTACTTC.

The J gene is TRBJ1-2, the V gene TRBV2, with D uncertain. The CDR3 totals 12 residues. The germline V gene encodes CDR1 SNHLY and CDR2 FYNNEI. The germline V and J ends were trimmed by 7 bases and 2 bases, with 8 bases remaining between them. CDR3 in amino acids: CASTPENYGYTF. Here the CDR3 DNA reads TGTGCCAGCACGCCTGAGAACTATGGCTACACCTTC. The full variable domain, in which reference TRBV2 and TRBJ1-2 provide the parts outside the CDR3, is EPEVTQTPSHQVTQMGQEVILRCVPISNHLYFYWYRQILGQKVEFLVSFYNNEISEKSEIFDDQFSVERPDGSNFTLKIRSTKLEDSAMYFCASTPENYGYTFGSGTRLTVV.

The chain has TRBV2 and TRBJ1-1; 9 bases map to TRBD1. With 4 bases clipped from V and 5 bases from J, the junction kept 5 bases outside the gene matches. The CDR3 runs 14 residues. Germline V gene data show CDR1 as SNHLY and CDR2 as FYNNEI. This chain's CDR3 is CASSATGGWTEAFF. The CDR3 DNA follows: TGTGCCAGCAGTGCGACAGGGGGGTGGACTGAAGCTTTCTTT.

The chain combines TRBV7-9 with TRBJ1-4; 9 bases fit TRBD1. The CDR3 consists of 15 residues. Losses at the gene ends were 3 bases for V and 6 bases for J; bases not matched to a gene: 5. Germline assignment: CDR1 SEHNR and CDR2 FQNEAQ (reference sequence). The CDR3 reads CASSFGQGRDEKLFF. The CDR3, as DNA: TGTGCCAGCAGCTTTGGACAGGGGCGGGATGAAAAACTGTTTTTT.

V is TRBV2 and J is TRBJ1-1; the match to TRBD1 covers 7 bases. Germline loops: CDR1 SNHLY, CDR2 FYNNEI. The CDR3 is 13 residues long. The CDR3 here is CATGTEKNTEAFF. The CDR3, as DNA: TGTGCAACCGGGACAGAAAAGAACACTGAAGCTTTCTTT.

The rearrangement joins TRBV5-6 to TRBJ1-1, with D possibly being TRBD1 (5 bases). The V gene's germline CDR1 is SGHDT and CDR2 YYEEEE. The CDR3 has 15 residues. Trimming left V 3 bases short and J 5 bases short, with 17 bases between. The CDR3 here is CASSSPGGLGTEAFF. The DNA for the CDR3 is TGTGCCAGCAGCTCCCCGGGGGGGTTGGGAACTGAAGCTTTCTTT.

The rearrangement links TRBV5-1 to TRBJ2-5; 10 bases are shared with TRBD1. This CDR3 comprises 15 residues. Looked up from germline, CDR1 is SGHRS and CDR2 is YFSETQ. Trimming cost V 4 bases and J 5 bases; bases outside gene matches: 8. CDR3 protein: CASSGGTGEGETQYF. CDR3 bases: TGCGCCAGCAGCGGAGGGACAGGGGAGGGGGAGACCCAGTACTTC.

The CDR3 DNA reads TGCGCCAGCAGCCAAGATCTGACAGGGGGGTACGAGCAGTACTTC. This translates into CASSQDLTGGYEQYF. The chain employs TRBV4-3 and TRBJ2-7; the match to TRBD1 covers 9 bases. V dropped 0 bases and J dropped 4; count of bases not matched to a gene: 4. CDR1 LGHNA and CDR2 YSLEER come from the germline V gene. This CDR3 is 15 amino acids long.

The rearrangement links TRBV19 to TRBJ2-4, with D possibly matching TRBD1 (6 bases). Germline assignment: CDR1 LNHDA and CDR2 SQIVND (reference sequence). This CDR3 spans 17 amino acids. V gave up 1 base and J gave up 5 bases, with 18 bases separating them. The CDR3 DNA is TGTGCCAGTAGTATAGGACAGACAGGCCCTGTCCAAAACATTCAGTACTTC. The encoded protein is CASSIGQTGPVQNIQYF.

A few counts support this clone. The chain combines TRBV7-7 with TRBJ2-4; D is possibly TRBD1 (7 bases). Germline V CDR1 and CDR2: SSHAT, FNYEAQ (reference sequence). The V end was cut by 11 bases, the J end by 2 bases, with 16 bases between. This CDR3 is built from 14 residues. The CDR3 sequence is CAGPGGFSKNIQYF. In DNA, the CDR3 is TGTGCCGGCCCAGGGGGGTTTTCCAAAAACATTCAGTACTTC. Looking up the rest from reference TRBV7-7 and TRBJ2-4 gives the full variable domain: GAGVSQSPRYKVTKRGQDVTLRCDPISSHATLYWYQQALGQGPEFLTYFNYEAQPDKSGLPSDRFSAERPEGSISTLTIQRTEQRDSAMYRCAGPGGFSKNIQYFGAGTRLSVL.

The chain links TRBV5-1 to TRBJ2-6, with 7 bases that match TRBD1. Germline V gene sequence: CDR1 SGHRS, CDR2 YFSETQ. The CDR3 sequence is 17 residues long. Unmatched junction bases numbered 7, after V lost 4 bases and J lost 0 bases. CDR3 sequence (DNA): TGCGCCAGCAGCGGGACAGTGGGCTTCTCTGGGGCCAACGTCCTGACTTTC. It encodes CASSGTVGFSGANVLTF. Full variable domain (rest looked up from reference TRBV5-1 and TRBJ2-6): KAGVTQTPRYLIKTRGQQVTLSCSPISGHRSVSWYQQTPGQGLQFLFEYFSETQRNKGNFPGRFSGRQFSNSRSEMNVSTLELGDSALYLCASSGTVGFSGANVLTFGAGSRLTVL.

This clone was detected only a few times. This chain connects TRBV5-6 to TRBJ1-4; D call uncertain. V was trimmed by 1 base and J by 5 bases, leaving 9 bases between them. CDR1 SGHDT and CDR2 YYEEEE come from the germline V gene. The CDR3 contains 14 residues. This CDR3 reads CASSLMEPNEKLFF. Here the CDR3 DNA reads TGTGCCAGCAGCTTGATGGAGCCGAATGAAAAACTGTTTTTT.

The chain links TRBV19 to TRBJ1-5, with 8 bases aligning to TRBD1. The V segment lost 7 bases and the J segment 7 bases; nucleotides outside the gene matches: 15. The CDR3 is 16 residues long. Per germline, CDR1 LNHDA and CDR2 SQIVND (reference sequence). CDR3 in amino acids: CASNSGGRGRAQPQHF. The CDR3 nucleotides are TGTGCCAGTAACTCAGGGGGCAGGGGGAGAGCGCAGCCCCAGCATTTT.

The chain uses TRBV12-5 and TRBJ2-3, with TRBD2 as a possible D gene (5 bases). Germline V gene lookup returns CDR1 LGHNT and CDR2 FRNRAP. This CDR3 is built from 15 residues. V lost 0 bases and J 7 bases, leaving 14 bases between the germline ends. CDR3 amino acids: CASGLVLSRGNTQYF. CDR3 DNA: TGTGCTAGTGGTTTGGTACTATCTCGGGGAAATACGCAGTATTTT.

The rearrangement uses TRBV7-6 and TRBJ1-2, with a weak D call TRBD1 (6 bases). V dropped 3 bases and J dropped 4 bases, with 9 bases sitting between them. The CDR3 has 13 amino acids. Germline assignment: CDR1 SGHVS and CDR2 FNYEAQ. CDR3 protein: CASSFDRFYGYTF. CDR3 nucleotide sequence: TGTGCCAGCAGCTTTGACAGGTTCTATGGCTACACCTTC.

This clone appeared a few times. This chain joins TRBV13 and TRBJ2-3; TRBD1 matches 8 bases. The germline V gene has CDR1 PRHDT and CDR2 FYEKMQ (reference sequence). The CDR3 is 16 amino acids. With V trimmed by 5 bases and J by 5 bases, 12 bases remained unmatched. The CDR3 sequence: CASSPRGQGAGDTQYF. The CDR3 DNA reads TGTGCCAGCAGCCCCCGTGGGCAGGGGGCTGGAGATACGCAGTATTTT. Based on the CDR3 plus reference TRBV13 and TRBJ2-3, the full variable domain is AAGVIQSPRHLIKEKRETATLKCYPIPRHDTVYWYQQGPGQDPQFLISFYEKMQSDKGSIPDRFSAQQFSDYHSELNMSSLELGDSALYFCASSPRGQGAGDTQYFGPGTRLTVL.

This clone occurred a few times. Written as DNA, the CDR3 is TGTGCCAGCAGAAGGACAGCGAACTATGGCTACACCTTC. Its protein product is CASRRTANYGYTF. This chain uses TRBV6-5 with TRBJ1-2, with a tentative D call TRBD1 (6 bases). V was trimmed by 6 bases and J by 2 bases, leaving 10 bases between them. Germline lookup yields CDR1 MNHEY and CDR2 SVGAGI. The CDR3 runs to 13 residues.